This T cell receptor (beta chain) was identified in a study of shared T cell receptors in the human thymus. The CDR3 is 15 amino acids. Deletions cut 6 bases from V and 3 bases from J, with 17 bases between. CDR1 and CDR2 from the germline V gene are MDHEN and SYDVKM. The repertoire was sequenced with immunoSEQ multiplex PCR; TCRdb's copy has only in-frame clones and lacks some. The table includes 600,000 to 900,000 clones, 70% to 90% detected once. Another study also made use of these data, one on human thymus T cells. That paper adds: Resections that were taken during corrective heart surgery supplied the thymus tissue. There appeared to be biased usage of V and J genes in thymic and blood repertoires.

The V gene is TRBV28, the J gene TRBJ1-1, with unresolved D. This receptor was obtained from a girl under three years old with a congenital heart defect. The sample consisted of thymocytes. Here the CDR3 reads CASSPPLGSHTEAFF. For the CDR3, the DNA is TGTGCCAGCAGCCCCCCTCTGGGCAGCCACACTGAAGCTTTCTTT.